These T cell receptor beta chains were read from a single sample in a study of blood T cell repertoires in COVID-19. Clones were read by immunoSEQ multiplex PCR, and TCRdb kept only the in-frame ones, dropping some. In the table there are about 120,000 clones, over 70% of which are singletons. The sample comprised peripheral blood. The receptors stem from a man between 65 and 85 years old with acute or convalescent COVID-19. Both conserved end residues are part of each CDR3.

len,j_gene,v_gene,CDR3aa
14,TRBJ2-7,TRBV6-6,CASSPLPEGGEQYF
12,TRBJ1-2,TRBV29-1,CSVAPGNGGYTF
15,TRBJ2-1,TRBV6-5,CASSYGGTGYNEQFF
17,TRBJ1-3,TRBV11-3,CASSWTGGTLAGNTIYF
16,TRBJ1-2,TRBV7-9,CASSLGIPGQGLGYTF
15,TRBJ1-2,TRBV2,CASSEVSRTGKGYTF
17,TRBJ2-3,TRBV15,CATEKGGGGLQTDTQYF
14,TRBJ1-5,TRBV4-3,CASSQLQGDQPQHF
18,TRBJ2-5,TRBV19,CASSIGDRGVPSQETQYF
19,TRBJ2-2,TRBV11-3,CASSLARRISRSGTGELFF
15,TRBJ2-3,TRBV4-3,CASSQGGGGPLAQYF
18,TRBJ2-1,TRBV9,CASSAPGLAGDVVDEQFF
16,TRBJ1-5,TRBV12-5,CASGLVLQGAVVPQHF
14,TRBJ1-2,TRBV15,CATSRIDRSYGYTF
17,TRBJ1-4,TRBV4-1,CASSTRVQGATNEKLFF
17,TRBJ1-5,TRBV16,CASTPSFDRVYNQPQHF
15,TRBJ1-1,TRBV7-2,CASSLGTGGNTEAFF
15,TRBJ1-2,TRBV7-2,CASSLALSFNYGYTF
13,TRBJ1-1,TRBV6-2/TRBV6-3,CASSYVTIPEAFF
14,TRBJ1-2,TRBV19,CASSRAEALYGYTF
13,TRBJ2-7,TRBV4-2,CASSQARNYEQYF
12,TRBJ1-6,TRBV2,CASSMRDSPLHF